Listed below are T cell receptor beta chains from one sample, sequenced in a study of blood T cells in healthy people across ages. TCRdb reanalysed the 5' RACE reads using MiXCR and keeps one entry per CDR3 protein. The repertoire has roughly 1.5 million distinct CDR3 sequences, around 40% of them found once; the top ten carry over 3.5%. Input material: blood. The receptors shown here come from a woman younger than 30 in good health. Both conserved end residues are trimmed from each CDR3.

cdr3_aa	v_call	j_call
AGTPSGVLNTGELF	TRBV6-2/TRBV6-3	TRBJ2-2
ASSYLGTAYNEQF	TRBV12-3/TRBV12-4	TRBJ2-1
ASSPQLGGPDTQY	TRBV27	TRBJ2-3
ATSRVVGQYSYNEQF	TRBV15	TRBJ2-1
SARVWEGTDTQY	TRBV20-1	TRBJ2-3
SAAGTGNYEQY	TRBV20-1	-
ASSLRTSPTGGNEQF	TRBV5-1	TRBJ2-1
AWGSTDTQY	TRBV7-8	TRBJ2-3
ASSQGPGSNSPLH	TRBV3-1	TRBJ1-6
ASSYSPGLTFEQY	TRBV6-2/TRBV6-3	TRBJ2-5